This T cell receptor beta chain derives from a study of T-cell reconstitution after alpha-beta-depleted transplantation in children. Many counts were recorded for this clonotype. Trimming stripped 0 bases from V and 11 bases from J, with 16 bases between. CDR3 length: 13 amino acids. Per germline, CDR1 DFQATT and CDR2 SNEGSKA (reference sequence). Preparation of the TCRbeta library involved a method that used unique molecular identifiers. TCRdb reprocessed the PCR reads with MiXCR, giving one entry per CDR3 protein. This sample carries 19,000 or so distinct CDR3 sequences, 10% to 15% of them seen once, and the ten largest clones take 35%.

The TCR comes from a female patient between 2 and 10 years old who had a stem cell transplant for congenital amegakaryocytic thrombocytopenia, so the T cells may come from the graft donor. The specimen comprised PBMCs, mostly from graft donor cells, sampled 60 days after TCRalphabeta/CD19-depleted stem cell transplant. The chain carries TRBV20-1 and TRBJ1-1; D is perhaps TRBD1 (5 bases). The CDR3 protein is CSARDGQGERAFF. The CDR3 DNA is TGCAGTGCTAGAGATGGCCAGGGTGAGCGCGCTTTCTTT.